This paragraph covers one T cell receptor beta chain sequence. The PCR had 60 Vbeta and 13 Jbeta primers. Using immunoSEQ multiplex PCR, the repertoire was profiled, and TCRdb retains in-frame clones only, with some absent. The sample includes approximately 150,000 clones, roughly 85% of them seen just once. The donors comprised healthy bone marrow donors. The ends lost 0 bases at V and 6 bases at J; junction bases unmatched: 2. Germline CDR1 SGHRS, CDR2 YFSETQ. The CDR3 is made up of 14 amino acids. The data are from a study of cytomegalovirus exposure and HLA in healthy donors. The J gene is TRBJ1-1, the V gene TRBV5-1; 10 bases agree with TRBD1. Sample: PBMCs. This receptor was taken from a woman under 40 in good health and CMV-seronegative. The CDR3 sequence is CASSLDGQGAEAFF. The CDR3 DNA is TGCGCCAGCAGCTTGGATGGACAGGGGGCTGAAGCTTTCTTT.